This is a list of T cell receptor beta chains from one sample in a study of cytomegalovirus exposure and HLA in healthy donors. Some clones are missing from TCRdb's copy, which holds only in-frame ones; the method was immunoSEQ multiplex PCR. This table lists approximately 27,000 clones. The sample taken for sequencing was PBMCs. The receptor set was obtained from a man aged 25 to 45 in good health and CMV-seronegative. The CDR3 runs from the conserved cysteine through the conserved F or W. The D gene is left open where the match is weak.

TGTGCCAGCAGCACCACAGGGGGCTTCTACGAGCAGTACTTC,CASSTTGGFYEQYF,TRBJ2-7,TRBD1,TRBV5-6
TGTGCCAGCAGCTTAGATGGGCCTTCCGGCTACACCTTC,CASSLDGPSGYTF,TRBJ1-2,-,TRBV7-2
TGTGCCAGTAGCCCGTTCGGGAGGCCCTACGAGCAGTACTTC,CASSPFGRPYEQYF,TRBJ2-7,TRBD2,TRBV19
TGTGCCAGTAGTATAATGGGACTCGACCATGTAAAGCAGTACTTC,CASSIMGLDHVKQYF,TRBJ2-7,-,TRBV19
TGCGCCAGCGACAGGACAGCGAGCTCCTACGAGCAGTACTTC,CASDRTASSYEQYF,TRBJ2-7,-,TRBV4-3
TGTGCCAGCAGCTTAGGGGCCGACCCGGCTGGGAATCAGCCCCAGCATTTT,CASSLGADPAGNQPQHF,TRBJ1-5,-,TRBV7-6
TGCGCCAGCAGCTTGGTAGCCAACCCCTACAATGAGCAGTTCTTC,CASSLVANPYNEQFF,TRBJ2-1,-,TRBV5-1
TGTGCCAGCAGCTTGGCCATCCAAGGGGATTCCTACGAGCAGTACTTC,CASSLAIQGDSYEQYF,TRBJ2-7,-,TRBV5-6
TGTGCCAGCAGTCCGACCGGGGGGCGTTTCTACGAGCAGTACTTC,CASSPTGGRFYEQYF,TRBJ2-7,-,TRBV27
TGTGCCAGCAGCTTAGTAGGACAGGGGGCCCACGAGCAGTACTTC,CASSLVGQGAHEQYF,TRBJ2-7,TRBD1,TRBV5-6
TGTGCCAGCGAATGGGGGCGCGGGGGGGTCATTGAGCAGTTCTTC,CASEWGRGGVIEQFF,TRBJ2-1,TRBD2,TRBV2
TGTGCCAGTAGTATAGAGGGCCGAGGGCGCGACAATGAGCAGTTCTTC,CASSIEGRGRDNEQFF,TRBJ2-1,-,TRBV19
TGTGCCAGTAGTATAGGACAGGCCGACTACGAGCAGTACTTC,CASSIGQADYEQYF,TRBJ2-7,-,TRBV19
TGTGCCAGCAGCCAAGCTAGCGGGCCCACAGATACGCAGTATTTT,CASSQASGPTDTQYF,TRBJ2-3,TRBD2,TRBV4-2
TGTGCCAGCAGTTACTCCCCGCGTATTGGAAACACCATATATTTT,CASSYSPRIGNTIYF,TRBJ1-3,-,TRBV6-5
TGTGCCAGCAGTGAACAAGGTCAGGGCTACTATGGCTACACCTTC,CASSEQGQGYYGYTF,TRBJ1-2,-,TRBV6-1
TGTGCCAGCAGTACCCTCGACAGGGGGCTTAACTATGGCTACACCTTC,CASSTLDRGLNYGYTF,TRBJ1-2,TRBD1,TRBV28
TGCAGCGTTGACCCAGGGGGAGCCACTGAAGCTTTCTTT,CSVDPGGATEAFF,TRBJ1-1,TRBD1,TRBV29-1
TGTGCCAGCTTTGACAGGGGCCGACAAGAGACCCAGTACTTC,CASFDRGRQETQYF,TRBJ2-5,TRBD1,TRBV18
TGTGCCAGCAGCTTGGCTCTAGCGGGGGAGGTCACAGATACGCAGTATTTT,CASSLALAGEVTDTQYF,TRBJ2-3,TRBD2,TRBV5-6
TGTGCCAGCACCCAGGGCGGGAATAGCAATCAGCCCCAGCATTTT,CASTQGGNSNQPQHF,TRBJ1-5,-,TRBV28
TGTGCCAGCAGCCTCACAGGGCACCCGGATGATGGCTACACCTTC,CASSLTGHPDDGYTF,TRBJ1-2,-,TRBV7-6
TGTGCCAGCAGCGTAGCTCCAGGTCCCTACGAGCAGTACTTC,CASSVAPGPYEQYF,TRBJ2-7,-,TRBV9
TGTGCCAGTGGACAGGCCTCCTACGAGCAGTACTTC,CASGQASYEQYF,TRBJ2-7,TRBD1,TRBV28
TGTGCCAGTAGTATAGCGACAGGGGGCTGGATGGATCAGCCCCAGCATTTT,CASSIATGGWMDQPQHF,TRBJ1-5,TRBD1,TRBV19
TGTGCCATCAGTGACCTACTAGCGGGGGGGTCAGATACGCAGTATTTT,CAISDLLAGGSDTQYF,TRBJ2-3,TRBD2,TRBV10-3
TGTGCCAGCAGCCGAACTAGCGGGGGAGCCTACGAGCAGTACTTC,CASSRTSGGAYEQYF,TRBJ2-7,TRBD2,TRBV4-2
TGTGCCAGCAGCGAAGCAGACAGACTCAGAGGTGAAGCTTTCTTT,CASSEADRLRGEAFF,TRBJ1-1,-,TRBV28
TGCAGCACCTTGGGACAGGGGGAAGACTATGGCTACACCTTC,CSTLGQGEDYGYTF,TRBJ1-2,TRBD1,TRBV29-1
TGTGCCAGCAGCTCTCTGGGACTAGCTCACTACGAGCAGTACTTC,CASSSLGLAHYEQYF,TRBJ2-7,TRBD2,TRBV5-6
TGTGCCAGCAGTGACGTAGCGGGAGTACGGGAGCAGTACTTC,CASSDVAGVREQYF,TRBJ2-5,TRBD2,TRBV6-1
TGTGCCAGCAGCTTACAGGCTAGGGGTGAAGCTTTCTTT,CASSLQARGEAFF,TRBJ1-1,-,TRBV9
TGTGCCAGCCTCCGACCGGGACAGCTATACAATGAGCAGTTCTTC,CASLRPGQLYNEQFF,TRBJ2-1,TRBD1,TRBV7-2
TGTGCCAGCGCCGTGAGTAGGGGCTCCCAAGAGACCCAGTACTTC,CASAVSRGSQETQYF,TRBJ2-5,-,TRBV4-2
TGTGCCAGCAGCTTAGCTCAGGTCTCCGGTGAAAAACTGTTTTTT,CASSLAQVSGEKLFF,TRBJ1-4,-,TRBV7-9
TGTGCCAGCAGCCTCCGACAGTCCTACGAGCAGTACTTC,CASSLRQSYEQYF,TRBJ2-7,-,TRBV7-8
TGTGCCAGTAGTATAGCCCTCGGGCGGGGGGGCAACAATGAGCAGTTCTTC,CASSIALGRGGNNEQFF,TRBJ2-1,TRBD2,TRBV19
TGTGCCAGCAGCAGACAGGGCCCCTACGAGCAGTACTTC,CASSRQGPYEQYF,TRBJ2-7,TRBD1,TRBV6-5
TGTGCCAGCAACCCCGGGGGAGGGATGCATGAAGCTTTCTTT,CASNPGGGMHEAFF,TRBJ1-1,-,TRBV7-9
TGCGCCAGCAGTCAAAGCAATACAGGGGTTCCCTCCTACGAGCAGTACTTC,CASSQSNTGVPSYEQYF,TRBJ2-7,TRBD1,TRBV4-1
TGTGCCAGCAGCCCGTGGGCCGGAGGAGGGGACGAGCAGTACTTC,CASSPWAGGGDEQYF,TRBJ2-7,-,TRBV14
TGCAGCGTCGCCGGTGGACAGGGGGTAGACACCGGGGAGCTGTTTTTT,CSVAGGQGVDTGELFF,TRBJ2-2,TRBD1,TRBV29-1
TGTGCCAGCAGACCACAGAAGGGGAAGGGGGATAAGAACACTGAAGCTTTCTTT,CASRPQKGKGDKNTEAFF,TRBJ1-1,-,TRBV28
TGTGCCAGCAGTTACGTAGTAGGGGCGCTCTATGGCTACACCTTC,CASSYVVGALYGYTF,TRBJ1-2,-,TRBV6-5
TGTGCCAGCAGCCGATACCAAGGGGACACTGAAGCTTTCTTT,CASSRYQGDTEAFF,TRBJ1-1,-,TRBV7-9
TGTGCCAGCAGTTGGGGACAGCCTCCAGGCAATGAGCAGTTCTTC,CASSWGQPPGNEQFF,TRBJ2-1,TRBD1,TRBV6-5
TGCGCCAGCAGCTTGGCCGTTACTAGCGGAGGCACAGATACGCAGTATTTT,CASSLAVTSGGTDTQYF,TRBJ2-3,TRBD2,TRBV5-1
TGTGCCAGCAGTGAAGAAGGCGGGACAGATACGCAGTATTTT,CASSEEGGTDTQYF,TRBJ2-3,-,TRBV2
TGTGCCAGCAGTTCAGGGTACGAGCAGTACTTC,CASSSGYEQYF,TRBJ2-7,-,TRBV27
TGTGCCAGCAGCTTAGGGGGGACAGGGACCATTGGCTATGGCTACACCTTC,CASSLGGTGTIGYGYTF,TRBJ1-2,TRBD1,TRBV7-2
TGTGCCAGCAGTTACTCACTAGCGGGGGGGAATGAGCAGTTCTTC,CASSYSLAGGNEQFF,TRBJ2-1,TRBD2,TRBV6-5
TGTGCCAGCAGCCCGAGCCTACAGGGAAGGGGGCAGTACTTC,CASSPSLQGRGQYF,TRBJ2-7,-,TRBV9
TGCGCCAGCAGCTTAGTAGCGGGAGCGGAGCAGTACTTC,CASSLVAGAEQYF,TRBJ2-7,TRBD2,TRBV5-1
TGTGCCAGCAGCGTAAGGGAGATCATAACTAGCGAGCAGTACTTC,CASSVREIITSEQYF,TRBJ2-7,-,TRBV11-2
TGTGCCTGGACCCTATCCGGGACTCTATACTACGAGCAGTACTTC,CAWTLSGTLYYEQYF,TRBJ2-7,-,TRBV30
TGTGCCAGCAGTCCTGGGACGGGGGTTAGGCCCCAGCATTTT,CASSPGTGVRPQHF,TRBJ1-5,-,TRBV27
TGTGCCAGCAGCCCTAGCATCCAGACCCAGTACTTC,CASSPSIQTQYF,TRBJ2-5,-,TRBV13
TGTGCCAGCGAGACTGCTGGGCCCCAGCATTTT,CASETAGPQHF,TRBJ1-5,-,TRBV6-1
TGTGCCAGCAGTATTCCCGGGTCCGGAAACACCATATATTTT,CASSIPGSGNTIYF,TRBJ1-3,-,TRBV25-1
TGCAGCGTTGTTGCGGGAGACTTCCGTGAGCAGTTCTTC,CSVVAGDFREQFF,TRBJ2-1,TRBD2,TRBV29-1